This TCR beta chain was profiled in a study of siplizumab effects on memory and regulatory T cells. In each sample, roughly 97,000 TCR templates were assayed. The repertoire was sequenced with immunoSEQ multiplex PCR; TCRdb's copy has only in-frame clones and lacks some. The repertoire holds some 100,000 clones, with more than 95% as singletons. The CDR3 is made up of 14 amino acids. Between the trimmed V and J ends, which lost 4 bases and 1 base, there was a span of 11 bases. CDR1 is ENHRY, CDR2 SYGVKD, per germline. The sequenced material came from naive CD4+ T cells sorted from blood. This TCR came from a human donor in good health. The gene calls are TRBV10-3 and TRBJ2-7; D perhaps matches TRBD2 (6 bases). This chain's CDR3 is CAISGGGGSYEQYF. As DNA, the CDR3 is TGTGCCATCAGTGGGGGAGGAGGGTCCTACGAGCAGTACTTC.